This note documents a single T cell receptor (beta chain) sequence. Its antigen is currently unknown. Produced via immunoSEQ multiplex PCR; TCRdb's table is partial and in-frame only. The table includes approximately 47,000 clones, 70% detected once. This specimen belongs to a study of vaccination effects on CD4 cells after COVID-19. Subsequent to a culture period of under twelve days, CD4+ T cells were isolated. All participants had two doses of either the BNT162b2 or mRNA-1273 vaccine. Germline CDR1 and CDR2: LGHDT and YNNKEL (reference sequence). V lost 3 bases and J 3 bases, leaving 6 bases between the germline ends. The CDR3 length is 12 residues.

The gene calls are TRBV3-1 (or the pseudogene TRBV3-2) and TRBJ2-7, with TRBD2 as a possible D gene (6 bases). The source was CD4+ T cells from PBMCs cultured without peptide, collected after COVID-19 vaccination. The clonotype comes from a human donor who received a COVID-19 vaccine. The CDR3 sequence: CASSQRDYEQYF. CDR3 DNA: TGTGCCAGCAGCCAGCGGGACTACGAGCAGTACTTC.